The present entry profiles one TCR beta chain with its context. This entry belongs to a study of CD8 T cells in Susac syndrome. J gave up 0 bases and V 3 bases, and 9 bases lay outside the gene matches. This CDR3 contains 16 residues. The germline gives CDR1 DFQATT, CDR2 SNEGSKA (reference sequence). Reverse transcription of about 0.45 to 1 ug RNA was carried out with random hexamers. Each CDR3 protein is one row after TCRdb ran MiXCR on the immunoSEQ multiplex PCR reads. The top ten hold 0.065% to 0.1% of the sample, which has under 200,000 distinct CDR3 sequences, approximately 90% seen once. This sequence joins TRBV20-1 and TRBJ2-3; 7 bases are shared with TRBD1. This TCR derives from a human donor in good health. Sequencing used CD4+ T cells from PBMCs. The DNA for the CDR3 is TGCAGTGCTAGGCCCCCAGACAGGGCTAGCACAGATACGCAGTATTTT. Residues: CSARPPDRASTDTQYF.